This T cell receptor beta chain was captured by sequencing in a study of shared clonotypes between healthy human individuals. General observations from the study: Sampling covered blood only; tissue repertoires likely differ. The authors expected sequencing depth to affect clonotype sharing among donors.

This CDR3 spans 14 amino acids. The germline V and J ends were trimmed by 0 bases and 4 bases, with 9 bases remaining between them. Germline CDR1 is SGDLS and CDR2 is YYNGEE. Every immunoSEQ plate was one replicate of a subset's evenly spread DNA. The protocol was immunoSEQ multiplex PCR, while the TCRdb copy is restricted to in-frame clones and leaves out a portion. This table has about 700,000 clones, about 90% appearing once. Naive CD8 populations comprised CD45RO-negative cells positively selected for CCR7, excluding terminally differentiated effector memory CD45RA+ cells. Notes on this clone: Its antigen remains unidentified.

The V call is TRBV9, the J call TRBJ2-3, with D unclear. The sample comprised naive CD8+ T cells sorted from blood. The clonotype comes from a man aged 30-40 years in good health. The DNA for the CDR3 is TGTGCCAGCAGCGTAGTTAGCCGGGCAGATACGCAGTATTTT. Protein sequence: CASSVVSRADTQYF.